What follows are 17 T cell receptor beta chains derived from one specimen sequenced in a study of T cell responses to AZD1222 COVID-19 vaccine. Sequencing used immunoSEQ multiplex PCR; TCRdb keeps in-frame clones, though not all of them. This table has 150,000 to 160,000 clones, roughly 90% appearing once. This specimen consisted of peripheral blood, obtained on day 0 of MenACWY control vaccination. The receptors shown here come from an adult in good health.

CDR3 nucleotide sequence: TGTGCCAGCAAACCCCCCCTAAACCATGGCTACACCTTC. This gives the protein CASKPPLNHGYTF. V gene TRBV7-2 combines with J gene TRBJ1-2; D ambiguous. V was shortened by 7 bases and J by 6 bases, with 15 bases between the two germline ends. Germline V gives CDR1 SGHTA, CDR2 FQGNSA. This CDR3 is 13 amino acids long. The whole variable domain, remainder taken from reference TRBV7-2 and TRBJ1-2, is GAGVSQSPSNKVTEKGKDVELRCDPISGHTALYWYRQSLGQGLEFLIYFQGNSAPDKSGLPSDRFSAERTGGSVSTLTIQRTQQEDSAVYLCASKPPLNHGYTFGSGTRLTVV.

This CDR3 is CASSFSNQPQHF. The CDR3 DNA reads as TGTGCCAGCAGCTTTAGCAATCAGCCCCAGCATTTT. This chain links TRBV14 with TRBJ1-5; D is undetermined. The CDR3 sequence is 12 residues long. Germline-derived CDR1 and CDR2 are SGHDN and FVKESK. With 5 bases removed from V and 0 bases from J, the gap between germline ends came to 2 bases.

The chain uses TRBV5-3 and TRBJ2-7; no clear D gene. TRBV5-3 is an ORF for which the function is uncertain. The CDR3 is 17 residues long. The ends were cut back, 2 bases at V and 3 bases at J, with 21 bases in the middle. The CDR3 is CARSFNHVGTGFYEQYF. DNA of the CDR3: TGTGCCAGAAGCTTTAACCACGTGGGAACCGGTTTCTACGAGCAGTACTTC.

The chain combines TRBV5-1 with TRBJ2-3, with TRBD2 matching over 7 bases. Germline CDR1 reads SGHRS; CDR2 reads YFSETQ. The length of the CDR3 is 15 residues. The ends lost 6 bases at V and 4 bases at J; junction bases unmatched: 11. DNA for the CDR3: TGCGCCAGCATCCCGGGACTAATAAGTCCAGATACGCAGTATTTT. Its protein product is CASIPGLISPDTQYF.

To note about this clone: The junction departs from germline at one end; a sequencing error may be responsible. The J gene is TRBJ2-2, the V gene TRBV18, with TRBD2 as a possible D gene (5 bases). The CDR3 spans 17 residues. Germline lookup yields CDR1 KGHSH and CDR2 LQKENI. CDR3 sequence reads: CASSPRYSGVAAGELFF. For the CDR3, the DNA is TGTGCCAGCTCTCCACGGTACAGCGGAGTCGCCGCCGGGGAGCTGTTTTTT.

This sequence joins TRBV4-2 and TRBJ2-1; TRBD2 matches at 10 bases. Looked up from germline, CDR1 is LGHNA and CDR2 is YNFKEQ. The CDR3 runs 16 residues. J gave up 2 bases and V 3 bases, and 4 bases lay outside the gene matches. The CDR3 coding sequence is TGTGCCAGCAGCCAGACAAGCGGGAGGGCCTACAATGAGCAGTTCTTC. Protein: CASSQTSGRAYNEQFF.

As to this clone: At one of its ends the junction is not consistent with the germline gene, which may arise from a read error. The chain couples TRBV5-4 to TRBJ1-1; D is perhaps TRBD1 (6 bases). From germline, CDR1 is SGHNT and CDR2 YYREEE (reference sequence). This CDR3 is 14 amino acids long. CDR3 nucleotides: TGTGCCAGCAGCCCTTTGCAGGGGAACTCTGAAGCTTTCTTT. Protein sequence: CASSPLQGNSEAFF.

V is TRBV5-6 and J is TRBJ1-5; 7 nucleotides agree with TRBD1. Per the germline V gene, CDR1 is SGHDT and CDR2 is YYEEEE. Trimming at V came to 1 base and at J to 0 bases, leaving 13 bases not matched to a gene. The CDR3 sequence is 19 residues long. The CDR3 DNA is TGTGCCAGCAGCTTGTCCTCCGGACAGGAGCGATATAGCAATCAGCCCCAGCATTTT. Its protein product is CASSLSSGQERYSNQPQHF.

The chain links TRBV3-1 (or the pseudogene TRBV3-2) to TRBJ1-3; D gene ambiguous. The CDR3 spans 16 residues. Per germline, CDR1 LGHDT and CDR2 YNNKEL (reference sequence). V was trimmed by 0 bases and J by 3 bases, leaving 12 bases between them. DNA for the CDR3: TGTGCCAGCAGCCAAGATAGGGCAATCGGTGGAAACACCATATATTTT. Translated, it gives CASSQDRAIGGNTIYF.

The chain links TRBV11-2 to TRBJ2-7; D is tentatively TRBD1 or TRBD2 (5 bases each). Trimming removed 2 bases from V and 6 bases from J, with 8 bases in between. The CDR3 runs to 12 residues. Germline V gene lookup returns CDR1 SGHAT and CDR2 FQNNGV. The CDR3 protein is CASSLSGPEQYV. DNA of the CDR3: TGTGCCAGCAGCTTATCGGGGCCCGAGCAGTACGTC.

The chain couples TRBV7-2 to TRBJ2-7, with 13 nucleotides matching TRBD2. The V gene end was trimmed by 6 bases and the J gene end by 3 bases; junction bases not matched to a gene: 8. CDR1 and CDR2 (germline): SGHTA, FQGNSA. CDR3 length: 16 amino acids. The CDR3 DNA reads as TGTGCCAGCAGGTCTGGGACTAGCGGGATCCTCTACGAGCAGTACTTC. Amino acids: CASRSGTSGILYEQYF.

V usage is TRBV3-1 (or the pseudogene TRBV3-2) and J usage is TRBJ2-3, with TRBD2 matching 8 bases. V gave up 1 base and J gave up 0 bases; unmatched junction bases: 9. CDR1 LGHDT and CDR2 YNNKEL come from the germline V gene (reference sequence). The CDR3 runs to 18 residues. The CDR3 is CASSQAEGLVQSTDTQYF. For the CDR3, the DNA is TGTGCCAGCAGCCAAGCTGAGGGACTAGTGCAGAGCACAGATACGCAGTATTTT.

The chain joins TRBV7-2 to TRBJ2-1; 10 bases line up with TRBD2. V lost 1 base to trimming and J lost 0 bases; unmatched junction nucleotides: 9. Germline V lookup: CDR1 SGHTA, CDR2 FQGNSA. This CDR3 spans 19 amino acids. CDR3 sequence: CASSLGGLAARGSYNEQFF. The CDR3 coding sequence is TGTGCCAGCAGCTTAGGAGGACTAGCGGCCCGAGGCTCCTACAATGAGCAGTTCTTC.

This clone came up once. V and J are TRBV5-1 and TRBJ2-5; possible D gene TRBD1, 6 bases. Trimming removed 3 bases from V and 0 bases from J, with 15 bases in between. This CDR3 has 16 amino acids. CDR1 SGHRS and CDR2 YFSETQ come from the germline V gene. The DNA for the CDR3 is TGCGCCAGCAGCTCCATCTTCAGGACAGACCAAGAGACCCAGTACTTC. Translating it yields CASSSIFRTDQETQYF.

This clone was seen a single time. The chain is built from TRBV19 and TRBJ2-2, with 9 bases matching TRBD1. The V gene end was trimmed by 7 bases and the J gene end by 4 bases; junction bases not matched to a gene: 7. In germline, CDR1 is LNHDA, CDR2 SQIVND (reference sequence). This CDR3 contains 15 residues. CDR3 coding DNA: TGTGCCAGTACCCAGACAGGGGGATTCACCGGGGAGCTGTTTTTT. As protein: CASTQTGGFTGELFF.

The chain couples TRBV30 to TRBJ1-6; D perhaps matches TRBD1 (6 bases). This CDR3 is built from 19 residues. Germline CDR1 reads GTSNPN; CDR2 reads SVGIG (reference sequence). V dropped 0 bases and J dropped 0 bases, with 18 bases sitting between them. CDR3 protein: CAWSVQDSLSSSYNSPLHF. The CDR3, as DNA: TGTGCCTGGAGTGTACAGGACAGCCTATCAAGCTCCTATAATTCACCCCTCCACTTT.

The CDR3 loop is CASSQRASGADTQYF. The DNA for the CDR3 is TGCGCCAGCAGCCAAAGGGCTAGCGGTGCAGATACGCAGTATTTT. This chain links TRBV4-1 with TRBJ2-3; TRBD2 aligns across 7 bases. CDR1 is MGHRA, CDR2 YSYEKL, per germline. The CDR3 extends over 15 amino acids. V shed 2 bases and J 4 bases; nucleotides not matched to a gene: 6.